The 27 T cell receptor beta chains given below trace back to one sample, sequenced in a study of T cell changes during pregnancy in multiple sclerosis. Method: immunoSEQ multiplex PCR; TCRdb's copy keeps in-frame clones and lacks some. The sample contains 93,000 or so clones, approximately 90% of which appear only once. The sample consisted of peripheral blood, taken after pregnancy. The receptor source for this set is a female donor with multiple sclerosis, enrolled in a pregnancy study.

This chain connects TRBV14 to TRBJ1-1; no clear D gene. The V end was cut by 1 base, the J end by 4 bases, with 4 bases between. Germline CDR1 is SGHDN and CDR2 is FVKESK. This CDR3 comprises 12 residues. In nucleotides, the CDR3 is TGTGCCAGCAGCCAAGTAATCACTGAAGCTTTCTTT. Translated, it gives CASSQVITEAFF.

The CDR3 coding sequence is TGTGCCAGCAGTTATACCTGGGCCAGCTCCTACAATGAGCAGTTCTTC. Translating it yields CASSYTWASSYNEQFF. The rearrangement links TRBV6-5 to TRBJ2-1; D is uncertain. The V end was cut by 3 bases, the J end by 0 bases, with 12 bases between. Germline assignment: CDR1 MNHEY and CDR2 SVGAGI. The CDR3 is made up of 16 amino acids.

V is TRBV1 and J is TRBJ2-7; the table calls TRBD2, which could not be checked here. TRBV1 is listed as a pseudogene. The CDR3 contains 16 residues. The CDR3: CTSSQDRGLVVYEQYF. DNA for the CDR3: TGCACCAGCAGCCAAGACCGCGGACTAGTAGTCTACGAGCAGTACTTC.

This CDR3 is CASSYRSSGYEQFF. For the CDR3, the DNA is TGTGCCAGCAGTTACCGGAGTAGCGGGTATGAGCAGTTCTTC. The V and J genes are TRBV6-5 and TRBJ2-1; TRBD2 aligns across 7 bases. The length of the CDR3 is 14 residues. The ends lost 2 bases at V and 8 bases at J; junction bases unmatched: 6. Germline lookup yields CDR1 MNHEY and CDR2 SVGAGI.

The chain combines TRBV7-9 with TRBJ2-7, with 10 bases aligning to TRBD1. The J segment lost 0 bases and the V segment lost 5 bases, leaving 4 bases of the junction unmatched. From germline, CDR1 is SEHNR and CDR2 FQNEAQ (reference sequence). The CDR3 is made up of 15 amino acids. The CDR3 sequence is CASSPRDRGSYEQYF. CDR3 sequence (DNA): TGTGCCAGCAGCCCCCGGGACAGGGGCTCCTACGAGCAGTACTTC. The full variable domain, in which reference TRBV7-9 and TRBJ2-7 provide the parts outside the CDR3, is DTGVSQNPRHKITKRGQNVTFRCDPISEHNRLYWYRQTLGQGPEFLTYFQNEAQLEKSRLLSDRFSAERPKGSFSTLEIQRTEQGDSAMYLCASSPRDRGSYEQYFGPGTRLTVT.

The chain links TRBV5-1 to TRBJ1-2, with D maybe TRBD1 (6 bases). The V gene's germline CDR1 is SGHRS and CDR2 YFSETQ. The CDR3 contains 16 residues. Trimming took off 1 base at V and 6 bases at J, with 19 bases between the two ends. CDR3 DNA sequence: TGCGCCAGCAGCTTGACCGGGACATCGAGACTCCATGGCTACACCTTC. This translates into CASSLTGTSRLHGYTF.

J is TRBJ2-1 and V is TRBV2; D uncertain. V was trimmed by 3 bases and J by 9 bases, leaving 6 bases between them. Per germline, CDR1 SNHLY and CDR2 FYNNEI. This CDR3 is built from 11 residues. Written as DNA, the CDR3 is TGTGCCAGCAGTGATATCTTTGAGCAGTTCTTC. Protein sequence: CASSDIFEQFF.

V gene TRBV30 combines with J gene TRBJ2-5; D gene uncertain. CDR1 and CDR2 from the germline V gene are GTSNPN and SVGIG (reference sequence). The CDR3 spans 12 residues. The V and J ends lost 3 bases and 0 bases respectively, with 5 bases between them. DNA for the CDR3: TGTGCCTGGAGCCTGTACCAAGAGACCCAGTACTTC. Amino acid sequence: CAWSLYQETQYF.

This chain uses TRBV5-1 with TRBJ2-5, with 9 bases identical to TRBD1. Germline V gene sequence: CDR1 SGHRS, CDR2 YFSETQ. The V and J ends lost 2 bases and 4 bases, in that order; junction bases with no gene match: 18. The CDR3 covers 19 residues. The DNA of the CDR3 is TGCGCCAGCAGCTTTCTCAGCTCCTTAGGACAGGGGATGTTAGAGACCCAGTACTTC. It codes for CASSFLSSLGQGMLETQYF. Drawing the rest from reference TRBV5-1 and TRBJ2-5, the complete variable domain is KAGVTQTPRYLIKTRGQQVTLSCSPISGHRSVSWYQQTPGQGLQFLFEYFSETQRNKGNFPGRFSGRQFSNSRSEMNVSTLELGDSALYLCASSFLSSLGQGMLETQYFGPGTRLLVL.

The rearrangement joins TRBV2 to TRBJ2-1, with TRBD2 matching over 12 bases. The germline gives CDR1 SNHLY, CDR2 FYNNEI. The CDR3 extends over 18 amino acids. Germline trimming cut 2 bases from V and 3 bases from J; bases unmatched to any gene: 8. The CDR3 coding sequence is TGTGCCAGCAGTGAAATCGCCCTGGGACTAGCGGGCTACAATGAGCAGTTCTTC. Translation gives CASSEIALGLAGYNEQFF.

The chain employs TRBV7-3 and TRBJ1-2; 10 bases are shared with TRBD1. V lost 2 bases and J lost 2; bases outside the gene matches: 5. Germline V lookup: CDR1 SGHTA, CDR2 FQGTGA. The length of the CDR3 is 16 residues. CDR3 in amino acids: CASSLHTGQGNYGYTF. CDR3 nucleotides: TGTGCCAGCAGCTTACACACGGGACAGGGGAACTATGGCTACACCTTC.

Only a few counts were recorded for this clone. V gene TRBV7-2 combines with J gene TRBJ1-1; tentative D call: TRBD1 (5 bases). Trimming cost V 6 bases and J 5 bases, with 16 bases left between them. The CDR3 totals 14 residues. Per germline, CDR1 SGHTA and CDR2 FQGNSA. The CDR3 nucleotides read TGTGCCAGCAGTTCCACAGGATTAGTAACTGAAGCTTTCTTT. Its translation is CASSSTGLVTEAFF.

This clone was counted once. The CDR3 DNA reads as TGTGCCAGCAGCTCGTCCTATGGCTACACCTTC. Its translation is CASSSSYGYTF. V is TRBV5-4 and J is TRBJ1-2; D gene ambiguous. CDR3 length: 11 amino acids. Germline lookup yields CDR1 SGHNT and CDR2 YYREEE (reference sequence). V lost 3 bases, J lost 4 bases, and 4 bases lay in between.

The CDR3 coding sequence is TGTGCCAGCAGCCTAAGGGACTCTGGCGGGGAGCTGTTTTTT. It is translated as CASSLRDSGGELFF. This chain uses TRBV7-2 with TRBJ2-2, with a weak D call TRBD2 (6 bases). V was clipped by 5 bases and J by 7 bases, with 14 bases between them. Per germline, CDR1 SGHTA and CDR2 FQGNSA. The CDR3 covers 14 residues.

V gene TRBV6-6 combines with J gene TRBJ2-7, with 10 nucleotides matching TRBD1. The CDR3 contains 16 residues. The V gene's germline CDR1 is MNHNY and CDR2 SVGAGI (reference sequence). The junction had 6 bases not matched to a gene; V was cut back by 1 base and J by 3 bases. CDR3 DNA sequence: TGTGCCAGCAGTTACTTCTACCGGGACAGGGGCTACGAGCAGTACTTC. It codes for CASSYFYRDRGYEQYF.

V usage is TRBV5-5 and J usage is TRBJ1-5; D not resolved. Germline lookup yields CDR1 SGHKS and CDR2 YYEKEE (reference sequence). V shed 0 bases and J shed 4 bases, with 5 bases lying between them. The CDR3 has 13 amino acids. The CDR3 DNA is TGTGCCAGCAGCTTGGCCTCGAATCAGCCCCAGCATTTT. Its translation: CASSLASNQPQHF.

CDR3 nucleotide sequence: TGTGCCAGCAGTCGGACAGGGGGGAAAGAGACCCAGTACTTC. As protein: CASSRTGGKETQYF. V usage is TRBV2 and J usage is TRBJ2-5; TRBD1 matches 10 bases. Trimming cost V 5 bases and J 3 bases; bases outside gene matches: 3. Germline CDR1 is SNHLY and CDR2 is FYNNEI. This CDR3 spans 14 amino acids.

This sequence joins TRBV5-1 and TRBJ2-7, with D possibly being TRBD2 (6 bases). V shed 7 bases and J shed 2 bases, with 10 bases lying between them. Germline V gene data show CDR1 as SGHRS and CDR2 as YFSETQ. There are 12 residues in the CDR3. CDR3 bases: TGCGCCAGCTGGGAGGACGCCTACGAGCAGTACTTC. Amino acid sequence: CASWEDAYEQYF. The whole variable domain, remainder taken from reference TRBV5-1 and TRBJ2-7, is KAGVTQTPRYLIKTRGQQVTLSCSPISGHRSVSWYQQTPGQGLQFLFEYFSETQRNKGNFPGRFSGRQFSNSRSEMNVSTLELGDSALYLCASWEDAYEQYFGPGTRLTVT.

The chain employs TRBV5-8 and TRBJ2-5; TRBD2 matches 13 bases. The CDR3 covers 16 residues. The germline V gene has CDR1 SGHTS and CDR2 YDEGEE. J was trimmed by 5 bases and V by 3 bases; bases with no gene match: 7. CDR3 amino acids: CASSSTSGRFGETQYF. In DNA, the CDR3 is TGTGCCAGCAGCTCGACTAGCGGGAGGTTCGGGGAGACCCAGTACTTC. Full variable domain (outside the CDR3, taken from reference TRBV5-8 and TRBJ2-5): EAGVTQSPTHLIKTRGQQATLRCSPISGHTSVYWYQQALGLGLQFLLWYDEGEERNRGNFPPRFSGRQFPNYSSELNVNALELEDSALYLCASSSTSGRFGETQYFGPGTRLLVL.

V gene TRBV27 combines with J gene TRBJ1-1; 8 positions agree with TRBD1. V was pared by 0 bases and J by 5 bases, with 5 bases of the junction left unmatched. The CDR3 has 15 residues. Looked up from germline, CDR1 is MNHEY and CDR2 is SMNVEV (reference sequence). This CDR3 is CASSLSGTGGTEAFF. For the CDR3, the DNA is TGTGCCAGCAGTTTATCGGGGACAGGCGGGACTGAAGCTTTCTTT.

The chain carries TRBV29-1 and TRBJ2-7; a possible D gene is TRBD1 (6 bases). Per germline, CDR1 SQVTM and CDR2 ANQGSEA. V dropped 6 bases and J dropped 7 bases, with 19 bases sitting between them. The CDR3 runs to 13 residues. The DNA of the CDR3 is TGCAGCGTAGAGGGGACAATCAGAGGGGAGCAGTACTTC. Translating it yields CSVEGTIRGEQYF.

V and J are TRBV27 and TRBJ2-3; 11 nucleotides match TRBD2. The V segment lost 7 bases and the J segment 7 bases; nucleotides outside the gene matches: 13. The CDR3 runs 16 residues. Germline assignment: CDR1 MNHEY and CDR2 SMNVEV (reference sequence). The CDR3: CASTTGVLAGVNTQYF. For the CDR3, the DNA is TGTGCCAGCACCACAGGGGTACTAGCGGGAGTTAATACGCAGTATTTT.

This clone occurred once. This chain joins TRBV7-2 and TRBJ2-1; 12 nucleotides agree with TRBD2. This CDR3 is built from 15 residues. J gave up 6 bases and V 4 bases, and 4 bases lay outside the gene matches. Germline V CDR1 and CDR2: SGHTA, FQGNSA. The CDR3, as DNA: TGTGCCAGCAGCTCCGCTAGCGGGAGGGCCAATGAGCAGTTCTTC. This sequence encodes CASSSASGRANEQFF.

V gene TRBV7-9 combines with J gene TRBJ2-3; 7 nucleotides match TRBD1. With V trimmed by 5 bases and J by 8 bases, 10 bases remained unmatched. The CDR3 has 14 residues. Germline loops: CDR1 SEHNR, CDR2 FQNEAQ (reference sequence). The CDR3 region is CASSQTGPPGTQYF. The CDR3, as DNA: TGTGCCAGCAGCCAGACAGGGCCCCCTGGTACGCAGTATTTT.

The chain has TRBV10-2 and TRBJ2-3; 8 bases agree with TRBD1. V gave up 8 bases and J gave up 3 bases; unmatched junction bases: 7. Germline V lookup: CDR1 WSHSY, CDR2 SAAADI. The CDR3 has 14 residues. CDR3 bases: TGCGCCAGCGGGGAACGGACAGGGACAGATACGCAGTATTTT. It codes for CASGERTGTDTQYF.

The chain links TRBV9 to TRBJ2-6, with 8 bases lining up with TRBD1. Germline V gene sequence: CDR1 SGDLS, CDR2 YYNGEE. CDR3 length equals 19 residues. Trimming removed 0 bases from V and 0 bases from J; junction bases left unmatched: 8. As DNA, the CDR3 is TGTGCCAGCAGCGTAGGAACTGGACAGGGCCGCTCTGGGGCCAACGTCCTGACTTTC. It codes for CASSVGTGQGRSGANVLTF. The full variable domain, completed using reference TRBV9 and TRBJ2-6, is DSGVTQTPKHLITATGQRVTLRCSPRSGDLSVYWYQQSLDQGLQFLIQYYNGEERAKGNILERFSAQQFPDLHSELNLSSLELGDSALYFCASSVGTGQGRSGANVLTFGAGSRLTVL.

The rearrangement links TRBV29-1 to TRBJ2-1; D gene unclear. V was shortened by 5 bases and J by 9 bases, with 8 bases between the two germline ends. This CDR3 region has 10 residues. CDR1 and CDR2 (germline): SQVTM, ANQGSEA. DNA for the CDR3: TGCAGCGTTCACCGGGTTGAGCAGTTCTTC. Translation gives CSVHRVEQFF.